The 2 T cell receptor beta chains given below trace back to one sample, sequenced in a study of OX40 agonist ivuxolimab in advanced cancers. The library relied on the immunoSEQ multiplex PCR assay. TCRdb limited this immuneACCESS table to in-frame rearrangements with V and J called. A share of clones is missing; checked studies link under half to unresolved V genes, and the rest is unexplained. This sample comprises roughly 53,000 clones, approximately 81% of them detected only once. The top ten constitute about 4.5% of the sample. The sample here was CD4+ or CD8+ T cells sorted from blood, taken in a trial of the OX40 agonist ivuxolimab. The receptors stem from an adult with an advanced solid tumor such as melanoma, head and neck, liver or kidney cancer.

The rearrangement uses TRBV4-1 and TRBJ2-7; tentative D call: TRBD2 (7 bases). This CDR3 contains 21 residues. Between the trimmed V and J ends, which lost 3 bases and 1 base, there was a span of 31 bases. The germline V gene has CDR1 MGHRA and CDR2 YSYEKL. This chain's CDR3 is CASSHNKWGGGGEPVSYEQYF. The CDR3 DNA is TGCGCCAGCAGCCATAACAAGTGGGGAGGGGGAGGTGAGCCAGTATCCTACGAGCAGTACTTC.

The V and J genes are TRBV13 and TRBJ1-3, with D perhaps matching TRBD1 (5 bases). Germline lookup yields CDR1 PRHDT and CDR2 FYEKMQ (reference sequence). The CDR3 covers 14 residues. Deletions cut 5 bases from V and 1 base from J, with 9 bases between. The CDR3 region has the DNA TGTGCCAGCAGCCCCCGGACATCTGGAAACACCATATATTTT. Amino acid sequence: CASSPRTSGNTIYF.